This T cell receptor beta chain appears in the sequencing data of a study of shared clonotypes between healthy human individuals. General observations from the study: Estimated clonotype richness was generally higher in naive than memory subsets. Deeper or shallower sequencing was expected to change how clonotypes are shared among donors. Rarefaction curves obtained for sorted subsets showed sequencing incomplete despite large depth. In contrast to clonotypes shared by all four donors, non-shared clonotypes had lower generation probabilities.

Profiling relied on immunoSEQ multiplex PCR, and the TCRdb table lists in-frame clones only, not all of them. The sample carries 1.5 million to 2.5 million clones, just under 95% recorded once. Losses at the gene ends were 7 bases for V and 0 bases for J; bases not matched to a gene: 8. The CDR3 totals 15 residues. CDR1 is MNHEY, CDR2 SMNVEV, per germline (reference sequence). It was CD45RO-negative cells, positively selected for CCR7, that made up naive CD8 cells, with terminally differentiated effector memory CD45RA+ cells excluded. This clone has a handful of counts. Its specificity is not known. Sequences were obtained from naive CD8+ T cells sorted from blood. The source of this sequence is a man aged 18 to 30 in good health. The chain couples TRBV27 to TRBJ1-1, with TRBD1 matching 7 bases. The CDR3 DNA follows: TGTGCCAGCAAGGACAGGAGCGCCCTGAACACTGAAGCTTTCTTT. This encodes CASKDRSALNTEAFF.